The subject of this entry is one TCR beta chain. Per the authors' pipeline: From reference gene primer amplification, estimates of nucleated cell counts were derived. TCRdb keeps only in-frame clones here, not all; method: immunoSEQ multiplex PCR. Clonal size and the V and J genes are those of that table, whereas D and trimming came from the DNA. Here the sample spans roughly 150,000 clones, around four fifths being singletons. V was clipped by 4 bases and J by 3 bases; unmatched bases: 2. The CDR3 spans 14 residues. Germline CDR1 is MNHEY and CDR2 is SVGAGI. These data are taken from a study of blood T cell repertoires in COVID-19. As for the study in general: Donors in the United States, Italy and Spain gave samples during acute or convalescent COVID-19. In each case, the material was cDNA or gDNA derived from T cells, B-cell-depleted T cells, or PBMCs.

The TCR comes from a woman aged 80 or over with active or convalescent COVID-19. This chain links TRBV6-5 with TRBJ2-7, with 11 bases lining up with TRBD1. Sequencing used peripheral blood. CDR3 bases: TGTGCCAGCAGTTCAGGGACAGGGGGCTACGAGCAGTACTTC. Amino acid sequence: CASSSGTGGYEQYF.